A selection of T cell receptor beta chains follows, all from one sample in a study of T cell responses to AZD1222 COVID-19 vaccine. TCRdb's table, derived via immunoSEQ multiplex PCR, lists solely in-frame clones and lacks some. The table includes more than 85,000 clones, approximately 90% detected once. The sequencing used peripheral blood, collected on day 0 of AZD1222 vaccination. Receptors were obtained from an adult in good health. Each CDR3 is given with its conserved first and last residue. The order of the fields is D gene, J gene, V gene, clone size, CDR3 DNA, CDR3 protein. The D gene is left open where the match is weak. Clone sizes are given selectively: once, few, many, or a class where the clone is expanded.

TRBD1 | TRBJ1-2 | TRBV20-1 | NA | TGCAGTGCGGACAGGGGTCATGGCTACACCTTC | CSADRGHGYTF
TRBD1 | TRBJ1-5 | TRBV5-1 | NA | TGCGCCAGCAGCGTGGACGGACAGGGCAATCAGCCCCAGCATTTT | CASSVDGQGNQPQHF
NA | TRBJ1-1 | TRBV2 | NA | TGTGCCAGCACCATCGAGGGTGGGGCGAACACTGAAGCTTTCTTT | CASTIEGGANTEAFF
NA | TRBJ1-6 | TRBV7-2 | once | TGTGCCAGCAGCCCAACCACAGGGTTTCATAATTCACCCCTCCACTTT | CASSPTTGFHNSPLHF
TRBD2 | TRBJ2-3 | TRBV3-1/TRBV3-2 | NA | TGTGCCAGCAGCCAATCTCAGGCGGGGGATAGCACAGATACGCAGTATTTT | CASSQSQAGDSTDTQYF
NA | TRBJ2-7 | TRBV28 | NA | TGTGCCAGCAGTATGAGGACGGTCTACGAGCAGTACTTC | CASSMRTVYEQYF
NA | TRBJ1-2 | TRBV5-4 | NA | TGTGCCAGCAGCTCTCTCGGGGACTATGGCTACACCTTC | CASSSLGDYGYTF
TRBD2 | TRBJ2-1 | TRBV19 | NA | TGTGCCAGTAGTATTCGGGACTATAATGAGCAGTTCTTC | CASSIRDYNEQFF
NA | TRBJ1-4 | TRBV2 | NA | TGTGCCAGCAGTCACCGGGACCGCAGCTTTGCAACTAATGAAAAACTGTTTTTT | CASSHRDRSFATNEKLFF
TRBD1 | TRBJ1-3 | TRBV5-1 | NA | TGCGCCAGCAGCCAAGGGCAGGGGGCTAACGCTGGAAACACCATATATTTT | CASSQGQGANAGNTIYF
NA | TRBJ1-5 | TRBV19 | few | TGTGCCAGTGGAAAGGGGGGCAATCAGCCCCAGCATTTT | CASGKGGNQPQHF
NA | TRBJ2-7 | TRBV2 | NA | TGTGCCAGCAGTGAGGGTCGGACCTACGAGCAGTACTTC | CASSEGRTYEQYF
NA | TRBJ2-3 | TRBV7-2 | NA | TGTGCCAGCAGCTTATCGGCGTACGCAGATACGCAGTATTTT | CASSLSAYADTQYF
NA | TRBJ1-1 | TRBV10-3 | NA | TGTGCCATCAGTGAGTCTGGCGGGGACACTGAAGCTTTCTTT | CAISESGGDTEAFF
NA | TRBJ1-6 | TRBV11-2 | few | TGTGCCAGCAGCTCCGCCCAGGGTTCTCGTAATTCACCCCTCCACTTT | CASSSAQGSRNSPLHF
TRBD1 | TRBJ2-3 | TRBV2 | NA | TGTGCCAGCAGTGCGGGGGACAGGGAGTCCGATACGCAGTATTTT | CASSAGDRESDTQYF
TRBD2 | TRBJ2-3 | TRBV5-1 | NA | TGCGCCAGCAGCTCCGTTACACTAGCGGGAGGGCGAGATACGCAGTATTTT | CASSSVTLAGGRDTQYF
NA | TRBJ1-5 | TRBV7-2 | NA | TGTGCCAGCAGCTATGGAGAAAATCAGCCCCAGCATTTT | CASSYGENQPQHF